The clone carrying this T cell receptor (beta chain) was seen repeatedly, ten times or more. These data are taken from a study of control samples from healthy donors and cancer patients. Profiled with immunoSEQ multiplex PCR; TCRdb holds only in-frame clones, not every one. The data hold around 170,000 clones, with 85% to 90% observed a single time. This TCR derives from a woman between 25 and 40 years old in good health. Sequencing input: blood.

In nucleotides, the CDR3 is TGTGCCAGCACCCCTCTGGTGGGCGACAATGAGCAGTTCTTC. Residues: CASTPLVGDNEQFF. The chain carries TRBV7-6 and TRBJ2-1, with unresolved D. The CDR3 has 14 amino acids. The V and J ends lost 7 bases and 5 bases respectively, with 15 bases between them. Germline V gene sequence: CDR1 SGHVS, CDR2 FNYEAQ.